Below are 12 T cell receptor beta chains sequenced from a single sample in a study of CD8 T cells in ankylosing spondylitis. TCRdb re-derived calls from the 5' RACE reads in MiXCR, one entry per CDR3 protein. In the table there are some 340,000 distinct CDR3 sequences, around 15% of which are singletons. Sequencing used blood, either unsorted or a sorted T cell fraction (not recorded which). The receptors shown here come from a male donor with ankylosing spondylitis or in good health (not recorded which).

J is TRBJ1-1 and V is TRBV6-5, with D perhaps TRBD1 (6 bases). Trimming removed 2 bases from V and 1 base from J, with 8 bases in between. CDR3 length: 14 amino acids. The V gene's germline CDR1 is MNHEY and CDR2 SVGAGI. CDR3 loop: CASSYQGQNTEAFF. CDR3 nucleotide sequence: TGTGCCAGCAGTTACCAGGGACAGAACACTGAAGCTTTCTTT.

The chain joins TRBV20-1 to TRBJ2-1, with TRBD2 matching 8 bases. V lost 3 bases and J lost 0; bases outside the gene matches: 4. This CDR3 is built from 15 residues. From germline, CDR1 is DFQATT and CDR2 SNEGSKA (reference sequence). The CDR3 here is CSASVAGRSYNEQFF. In nucleotides, the CDR3 is TGCAGTGCTAGCGTAGCGGGGCGCTCCTACAATGAGCAGTTCTTC.

The CDR3 sequence: CSASAGTFSYNEQFF. Written as DNA, the CDR3 is TGCAGTGCATCGGCCGGGACTTTCTCCTACAATGAGCAGTTCTTC. This chain links TRBV20-1 with TRBJ2-1; tentative D call: TRBD2 (6 bases). The V and J ends lost 6 bases and 0 bases respectively, with 15 bases between them. From germline, CDR1 is DFQATT and CDR2 SNEGSKA (reference sequence). This CDR3 region has 15 residues.

In this sample, this clonotype turned up a few times. The chain links TRBV4-2 to TRBJ1-1; D might be TRBD1 (5 bases). This CDR3 contains 15 residues. Per the germline V gene, CDR1 is LGHNA and CDR2 is YNFKEQ. V was pared by 4 bases and J by 3 bases, with 15 bases between. The CDR3 DNA sequence: TGTGCCAGCAGCCTAAATGCAGGGAGGGACACTGAAGCTTTCTTT. Encoded protein: CASSLNAGRDTEAFF.

This clonotype has a handful of counts. The chain recombines TRBV2 with TRBJ2-7; D not certain. This CDR3 is 15 amino acids long. Germline V lookup: CDR1 SNHLY, CDR2 FYNNEI. V lost 2 bases and J 0 bases, leaving 11 bases between the germline ends. This CDR3 is CASSEQAMNSYEQYF. DNA of the CDR3: TGTGCCAGCAGTGAACAGGCCATGAACTCCTACGAGCAGTACTTC.

The sample holds many counts of this clonotype. The V call is TRBV5-1, the J call TRBJ1-5; D perhaps matches TRBD1 (5 bases). V lost 0 bases, J lost 7 bases, and 11 bases lay in between. The length of the CDR3 is 14 residues. Germline CDR1 is SGHRS and CDR2 is YFSETQ. DNA for the CDR3: TGCGCCAGCAGCTTGGACGGGGACCGGCAGCCCCAGCATTTT. Residues: CASSLDGDRQPQHF.

This chain connects TRBV29-1 to TRBJ1-1, with D unresolved. CDR1 is SQVTM, CDR2 ANQGSEA, per germline. The CDR3 consists of 15 residues. With 4 bases removed from V and 3 bases from J, the gap between germline ends came to 18 bases. The CDR3 bases are TGCAGCGTTGTTGGCCAGCCCTGGGGTGACACTGAAGCTTTCTTT. Translation gives CSVVGQPWGDTEAFF.

V is TRBV7-9 and J is TRBJ2-3; a possible D gene is TRBD1 (5 bases). Germline-derived CDR1 and CDR2 are SEHNR and FQNEAQ (reference sequence). Trimming cost V 6 bases and J 4 bases, with 14 bases left between them. This CDR3 is built from 14 residues. The CDR3 here is CASSGQGLSDTQYF. DNA for the CDR3: TGTGCCAGCAGTGGGCAGGGATTATCAGATACGCAGTATTTT.

This clonotype appeared a few times. This chain connects TRBV4-1 to TRBJ1-2; TRBD1 matches at 8 bases. Germline CDR1 and CDR2: MGHRA and YSYEKL. Trimming removed 2 bases from V and 2 bases from J; junction bases left unmatched: 10. The CDR3 length is 17 residues. CDR3 DNA: TGCGCCAGCAGCCAAAAAGTTGACAGGGGCGCAAACTATGGCTACACCTTC. It translates to CASSQKVDRGANYGYTF.

This clonotype was counted a few times. The gene calls are TRBV14 and TRBJ2-1; D is ambiguous. Trimming cost V 1 base and J 10 bases, with 8 bases left between them. Germline V CDR1 and CDR2: SGHDN, FVKESK. CDR3 length equals 12 residues. The CDR3: CASSQAVTEQFF. CDR3 sequence (DNA): TGTGCCAGCAGCCAAGCTGTGACCGAGCAGTTCTTC.

V gene TRBV6-6 combines with J gene TRBJ1-3; D not certain. Per the germline V gene, CDR1 is MNHNY and CDR2 is SVGAGI (reference sequence). The CDR3 is 12 amino acids. V lost 8 bases and J 7 bases, leaving 12 bases between the germline ends. The CDR3 DNA sequence: TGTGCCAGCGGCAGAAGAGGGAACACCATATATTTT. Encoded protein: CASGRRGNTIYF.

The chain links TRBV5-1 to TRBJ2-1; D is ambiguous. Germline V CDR1 and CDR2: SGHRS, YFSETQ. The ends were cut back, 0 bases at V and 8 bases at J, with 9 bases in the middle. This CDR3 spans 13 amino acids. The CDR3 region has the DNA TGCGCCAGCAGCTTGGCCCTACCAGATGAGCAGTTCTTC. Protein sequence: CASSLALPDEQFF.